One sample yielded the 5 T cell receptor beta chains listed below, sequenced in a study of blood T cell repertoires in COVID-19 (dated by TCRdb to about 2020). To prepare the library, the immunoSEQ multiplex PCR assay was applied. In TCRdb, the immuneACCESS table is reduced to in-frame sequences with V and J assigned. These tables do not hold every clone; where another copy was compared, an unresolved V gene accounts for under half, and the others remain unexplained. The sample table records 87,000 or so clones; 90% of these occur just once. The top ten clones comprise 6.5% to 8.5% of the sample. The sample taken for sequencing was peripheral blood. The receptors were gathered from a man younger than 35 with COVID-19, enrolled during active disease.

This clone was observed a single time. The chain combines TRBV5-8 with TRBJ1-5, with TRBD1 as a possible D gene (6 bases). The CDR3 loop spans 14 amino acids. Trimming cost V 1 base and J 6 bases, with 11 bases left between them. Germline V lookup: CDR1 SGHTS, CDR2 YDEGEE. The CDR3 loop is CASSLTGNSQPQHF. Written as DNA, the CDR3 is TGTGCCAGCAGCTTGACAGGGAACTCTCAGCCCCAGCATTTT.

The J gene is TRBJ2-7, the V gene TRBV27, with TRBD1 matching 7 bases. The trim removed 6 bases at V and 0 bases at J, leaving 2 bases unmatched. Germline assignment: CDR1 MNHEY and CDR2 SMNVEV (reference sequence). The CDR3 has 13 amino acids. The CDR3 region is CASRQGSSYEQYF. CDR3 in DNA: TGTGCCAGCAGACAGGGGTCCTCCTACGAGCAGTACTTC.

The gene calls are TRBV27 and TRBJ1-6; 7 bases line up with TRBD1. The CDR3 extends over 15 amino acids. The J segment lost 7 bases and the V segment lost 0 bases, leaving 3 bases of the junction unmatched. Germline CDR1 reads MNHEY; CDR2 reads SMNVEV (reference sequence). The CDR3 here is CASSLSGQQNSPLHF. In DNA form, the CDR3 reads TGTGCCAGCAGTTTATCGGGACAGCAGAATTCACCCCTCCACTTT.

Comments on this clone: One end of the junction does not line up with germline, which may come from a read error. This chain uses TRBV15 with TRBJ1-4; D gene uncertain. The CDR3 sequence is 18 residues long. CDR1 is LNHNV, CDR2 YYDKDF, per germline (reference sequence). The CDR3 coding sequence is TGTGCCACCAGCAGAGATGCGCCAGAATCAACAACTAATGAAAAACTGCTTTTT. Translated, it gives CATSRDAPESTTNEKLLF.

The rearrangement uses TRBV13 and TRBJ2-2; 9 positions agree with TRBD1. CDR3 length equals 14 residues. V shed 3 bases, J shed 7 bases, and the junction held 3 bases outside the gene matches. The germline CDR1 and CDR2 sequences are PRHDT and FYEKMQ (reference sequence). The CDR3 here is CASSLGQGSGELFF. The CDR3 nucleotides read TGTGCCAGCAGCTTGGGACAGGGAAGCGGGGAGCTGTTTTTT.